This T cell receptor (beta chain) was identified during a study of blood T cell repertoires in COVID-19. Germline V CDR1 and CDR2: SGDLS, YYNGEE. This CDR3 comprises 16 residues. V lost 0 bases to trimming and J lost 2 bases; unmatched junction nucleotides: 3. The method was immunoSEQ multiplex PCR; TCRdb's version includes in-frame clones alone and lacks a portion of them. The repertoire holds 180,000 or so clones, with about 85% as singletons. The sequenced material came from peripheral blood. The clonotype was recovered from a man aged 55 to 70 who had recovered from COVID-19. The chain couples TRBV9 to TRBJ2-5; 11 nucleotides agree with TRBD2. In DNA form, the CDR3 reads TGTGCCAGCAGCGTAGGGTCTAGCGGGGGGCAAGAGACCCAGTACTTC. This codes for CASSVGSSGGQETQYF. The full variable domain, its missing parts supplied by reference TRBV9 and TRBJ2-5, is DSGVTQTPKHLITATGQRVTLRCSPRSGDLSVYWYQQSLDQGLQFLIQYYNGEERAKGNILERFSAQQFPDLHSELNLSSLELGDSALYFCASSVGSSGGQETQYFGPGTRLLVL.